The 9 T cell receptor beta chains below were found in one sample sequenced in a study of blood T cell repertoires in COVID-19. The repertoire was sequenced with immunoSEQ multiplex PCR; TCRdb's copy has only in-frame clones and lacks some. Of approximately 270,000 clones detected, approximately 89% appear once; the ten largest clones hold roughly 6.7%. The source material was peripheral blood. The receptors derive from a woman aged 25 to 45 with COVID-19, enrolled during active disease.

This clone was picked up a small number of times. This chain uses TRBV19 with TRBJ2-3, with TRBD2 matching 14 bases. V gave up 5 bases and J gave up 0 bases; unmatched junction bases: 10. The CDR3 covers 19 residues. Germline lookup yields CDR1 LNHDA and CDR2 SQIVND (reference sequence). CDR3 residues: CASSRLRGTSGRSTDTQYF. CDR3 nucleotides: TGTGCCAGTAGTCGGCTGCGGGGGACTAGCGGGAGAAGCACAGATACGCAGTATTTT.

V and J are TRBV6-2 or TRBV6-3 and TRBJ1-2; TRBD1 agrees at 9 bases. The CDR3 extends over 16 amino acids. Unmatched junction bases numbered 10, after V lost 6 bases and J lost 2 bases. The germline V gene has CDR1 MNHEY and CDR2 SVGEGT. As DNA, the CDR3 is TGTGCCAGCAGCGGGGACAGGGATCATGGGAACTATGGCTACACCTTC. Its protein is CASSGDRDHGNYGYTF.

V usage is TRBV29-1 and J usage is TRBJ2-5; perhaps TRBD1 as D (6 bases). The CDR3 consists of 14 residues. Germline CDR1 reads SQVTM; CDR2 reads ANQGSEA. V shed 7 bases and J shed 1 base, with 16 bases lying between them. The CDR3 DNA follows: TGCAGCGCCCTGGGACAAGGAGTCCAAGAGACCCAGTACTTC. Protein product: CSALGQGVQETQYF.

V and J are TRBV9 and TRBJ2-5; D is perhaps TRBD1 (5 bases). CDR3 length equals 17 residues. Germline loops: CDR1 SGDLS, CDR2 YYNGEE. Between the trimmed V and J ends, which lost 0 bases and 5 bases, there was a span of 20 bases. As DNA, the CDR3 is TGTGCCAGCAGCGTAGATGAAGGCTTGGGGCTTTGGGAGACCCAGTACTTC. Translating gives CASSVDEGLGLWETQYF.

CDR3 sequence: CASIRRQGAYNEQFF. Written as DNA, the CDR3 is TGTGCCAGTATTCGCCGACAGGGCGCCTACAATGAGCAGTTCTTC. The rearrangement uses TRBV19 and TRBJ2-1, with TRBD1 identical over 7 bases. The V gene end was trimmed by 7 bases and the J gene end by 2 bases; junction bases not matched to a gene: 8. The CDR3 contains 15 residues. Germline CDR1 and CDR2: LNHDA and SQIVND (reference sequence). The variable domain in full, completed from reference TRBV19 and TRBJ2-1, reads DGGITQSPKYLFRKEGQNVTLSCEQNLNHDAMYWYRQDPGQGLRLIYYSQIVNDFQKGDIAEGYSVSREKKESFPLTVTSAQKNPTAFYLCASIRRQGAYNEQFFGPGTRLTVL.

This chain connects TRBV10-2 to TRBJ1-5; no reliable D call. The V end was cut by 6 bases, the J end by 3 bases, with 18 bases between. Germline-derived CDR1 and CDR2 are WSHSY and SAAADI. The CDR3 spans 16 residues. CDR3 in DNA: TGCGCCAGCAGGGCCGGGGTTCCATTTTACAATCAGCCCCAGCATTTT. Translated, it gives CASRAGVPFYNQPQHF.

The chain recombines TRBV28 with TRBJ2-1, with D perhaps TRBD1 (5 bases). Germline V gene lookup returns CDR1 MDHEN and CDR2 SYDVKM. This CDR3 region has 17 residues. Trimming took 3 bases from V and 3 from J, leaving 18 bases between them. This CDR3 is CASSFSPRAGNYNEQFF. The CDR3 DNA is TGTGCCAGCAGTTTCTCGCCTCGGGCAGGGAACTACAATGAGCAGTTCTTC.

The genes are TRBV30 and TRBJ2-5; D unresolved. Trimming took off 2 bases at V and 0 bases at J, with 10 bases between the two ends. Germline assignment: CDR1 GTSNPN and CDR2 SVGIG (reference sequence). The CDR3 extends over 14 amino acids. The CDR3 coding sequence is TGTGCCTGGAGTCGTGTGCTAAACCAAGAGACCCAGTACTTC. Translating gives CAWSRVLNQETQYF.

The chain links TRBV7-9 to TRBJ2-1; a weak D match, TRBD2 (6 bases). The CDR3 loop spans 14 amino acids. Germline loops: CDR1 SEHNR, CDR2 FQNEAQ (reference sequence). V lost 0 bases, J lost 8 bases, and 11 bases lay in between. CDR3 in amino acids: CASSLAGRLDEQFF. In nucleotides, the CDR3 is TGTGCCAGCAGCTTAGCGGGGAGGCTGGATGAGCAGTTCTTC.